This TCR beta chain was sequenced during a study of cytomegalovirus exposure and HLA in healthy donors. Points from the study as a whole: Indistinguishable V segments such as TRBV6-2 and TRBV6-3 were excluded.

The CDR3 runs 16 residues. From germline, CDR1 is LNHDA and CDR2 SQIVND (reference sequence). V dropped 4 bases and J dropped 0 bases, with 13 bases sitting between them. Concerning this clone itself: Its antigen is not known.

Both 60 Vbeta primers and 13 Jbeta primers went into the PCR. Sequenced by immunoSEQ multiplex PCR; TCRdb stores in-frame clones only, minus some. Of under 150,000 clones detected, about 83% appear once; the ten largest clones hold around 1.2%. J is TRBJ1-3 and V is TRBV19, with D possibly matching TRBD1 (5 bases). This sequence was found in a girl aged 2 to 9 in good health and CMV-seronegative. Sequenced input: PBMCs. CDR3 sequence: CASSTGDGSSGNTIYF. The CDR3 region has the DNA TGTGCCAGTAGTACGGGGGACGGGAGCTCTGGAAACACCATATATTTT.